The source of this T cell receptor beta chain is a study of early T cells in non-severe SARS-CoV-2 infection (dated by TCRdb to the early 2020s). Broadly, across the study: Because TCR sequencing was done on bulk RNA from unsorted whole blood, the alpha and beta chains could not be paired.

The junction carries 10 bases between V and J, which are trimmed by 2 bases and 7 bases respectively. CDR1 SGHRS and CDR2 YFSETQ were looked up in the germline V gene. The CDR3 spans 13 residues, from the cysteine through the phenylalanine. Of all the DNA, just the CDR3 is kept, 39 bases in frame from base 1. With regard to this clonotype: Its antigen is unknown. Per-base quality was not reported, and no clone a single base away is much larger than it.

Library creation used 5' RACE. Data came from a NextSeq 500. Unique molecular identifiers were attached to individual cDNA molecules in the TCR library protocol so that sequencing error and PCR bias could be corrected. Both TCR alpha and beta chains were sequenced, and tight co-correlation was observed between alpha and beta sequence abundances in each sample. From the authors' description of their analysis: V gene, J gene and CDR3 annotation of TCR sequences was performed with Decombinator V4. TCRs were defined as expanded if a significant change between any two time points was detected under a Poisson model with p below 0.0001. TCR abundances were normalised to the total number of TCRs sequenced per sample and expressed as counts per million. MAIT TCRs were defined by TRAV1-2 paired with TRAJ12, TRAJ20 or TRAJ33, and iNKT TCRs by TRAV10 paired with TRAJ18. VDJdb, accessed 1 November 2021, was searched for CMV, EBV and SARS-CoV-2 annotated TCRs, with TCRs annotated for multiple antigens excluded. TCRdb ran its own pipeline on the public reads, namely fastp trimming at Q25 and MiXCR clone calling, and kept in-frame beta chains. Rows merge per CDR3 protein into single entries with the most common DNA and genes. The V and J calls here are based on TCRdb, not the publication. Across this sample there are about 60,000 distinct CDR3 sequences, with under 15% seen only once. The ten largest account for roughly 4% of the sample.

Paper-wide results and their limitations: VDJdb matching was skewed toward anti-spike CD8 responses, so virus-specific expansions were likely underestimated and private and CD4 specificities were missed.

A case-control design nested within a healthcare worker cohort in London, UK, was used, with weekly nasopharyngeal swab PCR tests and blood sampling performed. Healthcare workers were recruited during the week of the UK lockdown, between 23 and 31 March 2020, and followed weekly for up to roughly 16 weeks. The rearrangement combines TRBV5-1 with TRBJ2-4, with the D segment possibly TRBD1 or TRBD2, each aligning over 5 bases. This TCR was recovered from an adult who was a healthcare worker with PCR-confirmed SARS-CoV-2 infection or an uninfected control (not recorded which). The sequenced sample was whole blood. The CDR3 amino acid sequence is: CASSFQGENIQYF. The nucleotide sequence reads as follows: TGCGCCAGCAGCTTTCAGGGAGAGAACATTCAGTACTTC.